Listed here is a single TCR beta chain. Sample time point: newly diagnosed GD, antithyroid drugs for less than 3 months. Researchers made the TCR library from RNA that was extracted from PBMCs. The sample originates from a study of regulatory T cells in long-lasting Graves disease. V shed 4 bases, J shed 7 bases, and the junction held 8 bases outside the gene matches. The CDR3 is 15 residues long. CDR1 MDHEN and CDR2 SYDVKM come from the germline V gene. Arm-PCR of CDR3 regions and iRepertoire HTBI primers were the basis on which TCR beta libraries were built. MiXCR, applied by TCRdb to the multiplex PCR reads, yields one record per CDR3 protein. The sample shows over 350,000 distinct CDR3 sequences, 13% to 15% of them seen only once. The data were also submitted as part of a second study, on T cells in Graves' hyperthyroidism and ophthalmopathy. That report notes: First-round RT-PCR of the TCR CDR3 relied on the HTBI primer set.

This material consisted of peripheral blood mononuclear cells (PBMCs), taken at new diagnosis, from a patient treated with antithyroid drugs. The chain is built from TRBV28 and TRBJ1-5, with TRBD1 matching 9 bases. This receptor was obtained from a woman aged 50 to 60 with Graves disease. CDR3 in amino acids: CASSSGQGTQQPQHF. The CDR3 DNA sequence: TGTGCCAGCAGTTCCGGACAGGGGACCCAACAGCCCCAGCATTTT. Using reference TRBV28 and TRBJ1-5 for the parts outside the CDR3, the full variable domain is DVKVTQSSRYLVKRTGEKVFLECVQDMDHENMFWYRQDPGLGLRLIYFSYDVKMKEKGDIPEGYSVSREKKERFSLILESASTNQTSMYLCASSSGQGTQQPQHFGDGTRLSIL.